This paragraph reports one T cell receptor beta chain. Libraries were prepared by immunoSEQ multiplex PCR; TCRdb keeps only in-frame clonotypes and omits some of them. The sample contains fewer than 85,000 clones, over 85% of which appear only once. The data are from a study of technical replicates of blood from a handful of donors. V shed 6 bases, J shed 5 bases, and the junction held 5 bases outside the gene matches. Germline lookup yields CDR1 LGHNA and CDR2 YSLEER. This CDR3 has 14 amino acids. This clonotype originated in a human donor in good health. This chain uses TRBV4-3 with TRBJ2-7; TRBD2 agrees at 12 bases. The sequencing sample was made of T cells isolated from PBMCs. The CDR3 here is CASSLSSGRDEQYF. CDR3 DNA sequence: TGCGCCAGCAGTCTATCTAGCGGGAGGGACGAGCAGTACTTC.